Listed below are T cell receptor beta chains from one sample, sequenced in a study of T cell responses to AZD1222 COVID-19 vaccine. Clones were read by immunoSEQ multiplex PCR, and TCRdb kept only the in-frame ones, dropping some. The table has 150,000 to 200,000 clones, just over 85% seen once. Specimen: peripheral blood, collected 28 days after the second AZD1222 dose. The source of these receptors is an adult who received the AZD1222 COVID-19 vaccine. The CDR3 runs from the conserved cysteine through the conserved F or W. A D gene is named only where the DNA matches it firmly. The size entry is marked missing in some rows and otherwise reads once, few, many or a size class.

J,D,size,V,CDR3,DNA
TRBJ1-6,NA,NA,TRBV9,CASSDAGNSPLHF,TGTGCCAGCAGCGATGCGGGGAATTCACCCCTCCACTTT
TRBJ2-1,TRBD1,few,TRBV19,CASRIRQGHNEQFF,TGTGCCAGTAGGATTAGACAGGGCCACAATGAGCAGTTCTTC
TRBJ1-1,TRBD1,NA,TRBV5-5,CASSWGQGSNTEAFF,TGTGCCAGCAGCTGGGGACAGGGCTCGAACACTGAAGCTTTCTTT
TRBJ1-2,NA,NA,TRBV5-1,CASSPEGDRYGYTF,TGCGCCAGCAGCCCCGAAGGTGATCGCTATGGCTACACCTTC
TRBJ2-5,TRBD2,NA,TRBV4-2,CASSQTGGTLKTQYF,TGTGCCAGCAGCCAAACGGGGGGGACGCTGAAGACCCAGTACTTC
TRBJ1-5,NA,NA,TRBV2,CASSEAFSNQPQHF,TGTGCCAGCAGTGAAGCGTTTAGCAATCAGCCCCAGCATTTT
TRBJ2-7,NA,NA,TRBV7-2,CASSLALDLLYEQYF,TGTGCCAGCAGCTTAGCGCTGGACTTACTCTACGAGCAGTACTTC
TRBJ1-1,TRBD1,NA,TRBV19,CASSIGETGMNTEAFF,TGTGCCAGTAGTATAGGGGAGACAGGGATGAACACTGAAGCTTTCTTT
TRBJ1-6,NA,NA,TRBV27,CASSTPGGGYNSPLHF,TGTGCCAGCAGTACCCCGGGAGGGGGCTATAATTCACCCCTCCACTTT
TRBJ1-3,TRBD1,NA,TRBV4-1,CASSNLRASDRGSGNTIYF,TGCGCCAGCAGCAACCTACGTGCCTCGGACAGGGGCTCTGGAAACACCATATATTTT